The 3 T cell receptor beta chains presented below share a single source sample, sequenced in a study of vaccination and CD4 T cells after COVID-19. The Oncomine TCR Beta short-read assay sequenced DNA from cultured CD4+ T cells. Investigators isolated genomic DNA from cultured CD4+ T cells. TCRdb re-derived calls from the PCR reads in MiXCR, one entry per CDR3 protein. Of around 10,000 distinct CDR3 sequences in the sample, 28% were seen once. Regarding treatment: roughly nine-day PBMC culture with coronavirus spike peptide pools or control peptides (ViraFEST assay). Ahead of the COVID-19 pandemic (2011-2018), the CD4+ T cells of the unexposed donor were collected. No antigens are known for them. The source material was CD4+ T cells from blood, cultured in vitro. The source is a human donor in good health.

The rearrangement joins TRBV5-3 to TRBJ2-2; D is ambiguous. TRBV5-3 falls under the ORF class, with uncertain function. The V and J ends lost 0 bases and 6 bases respectively, with 6 bases between them. This CDR3 is 13 amino acids long. CDR3 nucleotide sequence: TGTGCCAGAAGCTTGGGAGGCCCCGGGGAGCTGTTTTTT. It specifies CARSLGGPGELFF.

This clonotype was counted between two and nine times. The J gene is TRBJ2-2, the V gene TRBV25-1; D is perhaps TRBD2 (5 bases). With 3 bases removed from V and 3 bases from J, the gap between germline ends came to 8 bases. The CDR3 covers 14 residues. Germline V gene lookup returns CDR1 MGHDK and CDR2 SYGVNS. The CDR3 loop reads CASSEVAHTGELFF. In DNA, the CDR3 is TGTGCCAGCAGTGAGGTAGCGCACACCGGGGAGCTGTTTTTT.

CDR3 in amino acids: CASSLTSGRNEQYF. The CDR3 DNA is TGTGCCAGCAGCTTGACTAGCGGCCGTAACGAGCAGTACTTC. The chain combines TRBV5-4 with TRBJ2-7, with 8 bases identical to TRBD2. This CDR3 is 14 amino acids long. Germline-derived CDR1 and CDR2 are SGHNT and YYREEE (reference sequence). V shed 1 base, J shed 5 bases, and the junction held 5 bases outside the gene matches. Complete variable domain (other parts from reference TRBV5-4 and TRBJ2-7): ETGVTQSPTHLIKTRGQQVTLRCSSQSGHNTVSWYQQALGQGPQFIFQYYREEENGRGNFPPRFSGLQFPNYSSELNVNALELDDSALYLCASSLTSGRNEQYFGPGTRLTVT.